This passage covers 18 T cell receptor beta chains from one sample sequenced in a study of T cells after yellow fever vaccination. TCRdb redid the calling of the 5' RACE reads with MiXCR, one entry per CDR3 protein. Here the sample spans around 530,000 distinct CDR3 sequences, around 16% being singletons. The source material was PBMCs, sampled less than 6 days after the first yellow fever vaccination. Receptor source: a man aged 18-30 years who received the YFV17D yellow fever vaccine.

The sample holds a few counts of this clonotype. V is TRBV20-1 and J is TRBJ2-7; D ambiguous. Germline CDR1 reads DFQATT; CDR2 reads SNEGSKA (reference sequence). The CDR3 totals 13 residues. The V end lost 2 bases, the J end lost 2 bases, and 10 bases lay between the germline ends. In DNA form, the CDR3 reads TGCAGTGCTAGACCGACGGTTACCTACGAGCAGTACTTC. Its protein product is CSARPTVTYEQYF.

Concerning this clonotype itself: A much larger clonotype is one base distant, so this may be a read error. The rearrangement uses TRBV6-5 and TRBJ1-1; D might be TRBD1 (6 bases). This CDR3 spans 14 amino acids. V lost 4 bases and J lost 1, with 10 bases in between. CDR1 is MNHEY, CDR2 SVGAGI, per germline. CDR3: CASSSRTANTEAFF. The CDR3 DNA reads TGTGCCAGCAGTTCCCGGACAGCGAACACTGAAGCTTTCTTT.

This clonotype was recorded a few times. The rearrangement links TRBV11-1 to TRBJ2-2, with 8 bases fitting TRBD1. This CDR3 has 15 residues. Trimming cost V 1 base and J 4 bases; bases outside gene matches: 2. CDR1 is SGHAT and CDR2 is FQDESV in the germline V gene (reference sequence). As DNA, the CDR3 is TGTGCCAGCAGCTTAGAGGACAGGGTCACCGGGGAGCTGTTTTTT. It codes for CASSLEDRVTGELFF. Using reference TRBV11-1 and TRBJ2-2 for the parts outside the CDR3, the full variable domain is EAEVAQSPRYKITEKSQAVAFWCDPISGHATLYWYRQILGQGPELLVQFQDESVVDDSQLPKDRFSAERLKGVDSTLKIQPAELGDSAMYLCASSLEDRVTGELFFGEGSRLTVL.

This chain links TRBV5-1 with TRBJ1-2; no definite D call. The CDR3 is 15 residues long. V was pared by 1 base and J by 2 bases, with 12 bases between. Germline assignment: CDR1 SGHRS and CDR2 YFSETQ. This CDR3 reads CASSLLGKSNYGYTF. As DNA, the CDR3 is TGCGCCAGCAGCTTGTTGGGGAAGTCGAACTATGGCTACACCTTC.

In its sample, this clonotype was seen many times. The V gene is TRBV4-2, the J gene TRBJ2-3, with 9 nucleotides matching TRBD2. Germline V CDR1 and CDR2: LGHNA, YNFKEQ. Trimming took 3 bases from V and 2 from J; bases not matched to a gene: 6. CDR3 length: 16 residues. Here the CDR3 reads CASSQSSGGLTDTQYF. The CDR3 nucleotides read TGTGCCAGCAGCCAGTCCAGCGGGGGGCTCACAGATACGCAGTATTTT.

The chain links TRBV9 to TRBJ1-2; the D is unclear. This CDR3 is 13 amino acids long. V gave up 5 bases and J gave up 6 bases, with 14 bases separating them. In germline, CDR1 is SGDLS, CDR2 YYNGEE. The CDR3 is CASSVYHADGYTF. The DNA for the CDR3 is TGTGCCAGCAGTGTCTATCACGCTGATGGCTACACCTTC.

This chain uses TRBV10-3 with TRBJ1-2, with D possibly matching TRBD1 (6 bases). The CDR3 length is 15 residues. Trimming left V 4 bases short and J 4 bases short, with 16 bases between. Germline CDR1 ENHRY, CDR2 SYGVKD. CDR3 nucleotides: TGTGCCATCAGTGCCCAAGTTCAGGGGTCCTATGGCTACACCTTC. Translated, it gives CAISAQVQGSYGYTF.

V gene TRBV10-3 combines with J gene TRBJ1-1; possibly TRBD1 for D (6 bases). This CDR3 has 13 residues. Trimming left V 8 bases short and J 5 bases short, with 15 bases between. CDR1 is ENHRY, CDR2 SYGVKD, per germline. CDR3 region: CAIQGQGGTEAFF. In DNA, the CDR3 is TGTGCCATCCAGGGGCAGGGCGGAACTGAAGCTTTCTTT.

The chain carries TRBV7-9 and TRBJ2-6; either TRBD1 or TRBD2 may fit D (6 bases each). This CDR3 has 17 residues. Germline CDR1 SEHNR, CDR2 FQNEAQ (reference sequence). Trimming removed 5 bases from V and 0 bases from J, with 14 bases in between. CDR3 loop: CASSPRGGGSGANVLTF. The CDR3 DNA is TGTGCCAGCAGCCCCCGTGGAGGGGGCTCTGGGGCCAACGTCCTGACTTTC. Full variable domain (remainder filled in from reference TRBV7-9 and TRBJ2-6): DTGVSQNPRHKITKRGQNVTFRCDPISEHNRLYWYRQTLGQGPEFLTYFQNEAQLEKSRLLSDRFSAERPKGSFSTLEIQRTEQGDSAMYLCASSPRGGGSGANVLTFGAGSRLTVL.

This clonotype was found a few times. The CDR3 loop is CSVPGRGQYGYTF. Here the CDR3 DNA reads TGCAGCGTTCCGGGCAGGGGCCAATATGGCTACACCTTC. V gene TRBV29-1 combines with J gene TRBJ1-2; the D gene is possibly TRBD1 (6 bases). With 5 bases removed from V and 5 bases from J, the gap between germline ends came to 15 bases. This CDR3 has 13 residues. Germline values: CDR1 SQVTM, CDR2 ANQGSEA.

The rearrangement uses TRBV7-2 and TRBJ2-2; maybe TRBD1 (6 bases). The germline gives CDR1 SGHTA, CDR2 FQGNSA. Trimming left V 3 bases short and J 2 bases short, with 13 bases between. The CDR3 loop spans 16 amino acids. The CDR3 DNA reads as TGTGCCAGCAGCTTCTATCTGGGGGCTAACACCGGGGAGCTGTTTTTT. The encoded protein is CASSFYLGANTGELFF.

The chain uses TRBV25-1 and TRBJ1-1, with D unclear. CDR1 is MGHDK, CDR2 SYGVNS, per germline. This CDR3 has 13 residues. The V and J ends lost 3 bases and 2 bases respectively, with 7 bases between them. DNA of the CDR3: TGTGCCAGCAGTGAGCCGGGTAACACTGAAGCTTTCTTT. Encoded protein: CASSEPGNTEAFF.

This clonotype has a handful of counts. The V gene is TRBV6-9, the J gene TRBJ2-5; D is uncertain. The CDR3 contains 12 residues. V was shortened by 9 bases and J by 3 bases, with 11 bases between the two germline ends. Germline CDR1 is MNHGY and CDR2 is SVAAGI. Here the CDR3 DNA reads TGTGCCAGGGGTCGTCGCGAAGAGACCCAGTACTTC. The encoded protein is CARGRREETQYF.

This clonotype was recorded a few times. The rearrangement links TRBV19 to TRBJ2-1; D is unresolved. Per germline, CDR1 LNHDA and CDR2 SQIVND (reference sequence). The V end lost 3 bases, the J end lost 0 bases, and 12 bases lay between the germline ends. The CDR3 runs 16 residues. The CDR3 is CASSIPDRISYNEQFF. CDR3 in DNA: TGTGCCAGTAGTATCCCCGACCGCATCTCCTACAATGAGCAGTTCTTC.

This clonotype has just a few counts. The CDR3 nucleotides read TGTGCCAGCAGCCCCTCCTGGGGAAACGAGCAGTACTTC. This translates into CASSPSWGNEQYF. The chain is built from TRBV11-2 and TRBJ2-7; no definite D call. The CDR3 has 13 residues. Between the trimmed V and J ends, which lost 5 bases and 5 bases, there was a span of 13 bases. Germline CDR1 and CDR2: SGHAT and FQNNGV.

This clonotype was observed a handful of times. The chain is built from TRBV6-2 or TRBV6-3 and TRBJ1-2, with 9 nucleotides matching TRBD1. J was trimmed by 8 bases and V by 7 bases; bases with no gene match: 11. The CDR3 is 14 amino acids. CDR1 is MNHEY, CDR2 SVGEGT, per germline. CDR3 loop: CASTNRGTGSGYTF. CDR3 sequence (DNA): TGTGCCAGCACTAACCGGGGGACAGGGAGCGGCTACACCTTC.

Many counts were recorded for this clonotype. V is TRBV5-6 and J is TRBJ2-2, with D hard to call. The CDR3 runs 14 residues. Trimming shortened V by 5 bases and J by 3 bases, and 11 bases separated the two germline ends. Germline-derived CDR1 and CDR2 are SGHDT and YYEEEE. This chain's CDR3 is CASSWALDTGELFF. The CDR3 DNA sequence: TGTGCCAGCAGTTGGGCCCTAGACACCGGGGAGCTGTTTTTT.

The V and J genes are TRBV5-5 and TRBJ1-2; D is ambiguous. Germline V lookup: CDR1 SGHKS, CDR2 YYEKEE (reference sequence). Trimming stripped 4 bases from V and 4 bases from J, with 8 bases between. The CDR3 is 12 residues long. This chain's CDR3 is CASSQRLYGYTF. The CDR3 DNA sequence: TGTGCCAGCAGCCAGAGACTCTATGGCTACACCTTC.